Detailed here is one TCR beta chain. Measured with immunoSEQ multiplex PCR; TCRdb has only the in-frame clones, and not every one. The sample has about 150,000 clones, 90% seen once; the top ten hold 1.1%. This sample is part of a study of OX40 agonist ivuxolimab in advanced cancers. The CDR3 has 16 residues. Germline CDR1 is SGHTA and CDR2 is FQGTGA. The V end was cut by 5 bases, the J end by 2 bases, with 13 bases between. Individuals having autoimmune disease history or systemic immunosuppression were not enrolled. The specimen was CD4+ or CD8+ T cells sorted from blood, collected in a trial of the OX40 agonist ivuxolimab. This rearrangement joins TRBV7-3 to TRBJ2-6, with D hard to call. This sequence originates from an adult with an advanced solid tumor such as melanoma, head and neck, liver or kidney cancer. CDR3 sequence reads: CASSPAGIAGANVLTF. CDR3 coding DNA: TGTGCCAGCAGCCCAGCAGGAATTGCTGGGGCCAACGTCCTGACTTTC.